This T cell receptor (beta chain) was observed in a study of metastatic and nonmetastatic thyroid tumors. Study in general: The study looked at repertoires side by side in blood and in tumor or nodule tissue from malignant and benign thyroid patients.

The germline V and J ends were trimmed by 1 base and 2 bases, with 8 bases remaining between them. This CDR3 region has 14 residues. Germline CDR1 is LNHDA and CDR2 is SQIVND (reference sequence). TCRdb re-analyzed the PCR reads using MiXCR. The repertoire holds roughly 6,100 clones, over 25% seen once, with roughly 43% in the top ten. Among the patients, none had received any treatment before thyroid surgery. Sample: adjacent normal tissue. This clonotype originated in a female donor with papillary thyroid cancer or a benign thyroid nodule (not recorded which). Some clones in this sample may be carry-over from other donors' samples. The J gene is TRBJ1-2, the V gene TRBV19; unclear D gene. The CDR3 DNA reads as TGTGCCAGTAGTATAGCTAACAGCAACTATGGCTACACCTTC. It is translated as CASSIANSNYGYTF. The complete variable domain, with remaining parts taken from reference TRBV19 and TRBJ1-2, reads DGGITQSPKYLFRKEGQNVTLSCEQNLNHDAMYWYRQDPGQGLRLIYYSQIVNDFQKGDIAEGYSVSREKKESFPLTVTSAQKNPTAFYLCASSIANSNYGYTFGSGTRLTVV.